This T cell receptor (beta chain) was sequenced for a study of blood T cell repertoires in COVID-19. Study as a whole: Sample material is recorded as cDNA or gDNA derived from T cells, B-cell-depleted T cells, or PBMCs.

The CDR3 has 13 amino acids. Trimming removed 1 base at V and 2 bases at J, with 5 bases between. Germline CDR1 SGHNT, CDR2 YYREEE (reference sequence). Here immunoSEQ multiplex PCR was the method, and the copy in TCRdb shows in-frame clones only, minus some. The profile shows 100,000 or so clones, roughly 92% of them singletons. Input material: peripheral blood. This TCR was sampled from a woman aged 45-65 years with COVID-19, enrolled during active disease. V and J are TRBV5-4 and TRBJ2-3; D gene unclear. This CDR3 reads CASSLTFTDTQYF. The CDR3 DNA reads as TGTGCCAGCAGCTTGACATTCACAGATACGCAGTATTTT. The whole variable domain, filled in from reference TRBV5-4 and TRBJ2-3, reads ETGVTQSPTHLIKTRGQQVTLRCSSQSGHNTVSWYQQALGQGPQFIFQYYREEENGRGNFPPRFSGLQFPNYSSELNVNALELDDSALYLCASSLTFTDTQYFGPGTRLTVL.